These T cell receptor beta chains were read from a single sample in a study of circulating and synovial CD4+ cells in juvenile arthritis. Clones were read by immunoSEQ multiplex PCR, and TCRdb kept only the in-frame ones, dropping some. The sample records about 33,000 clones, 90% to 95% being singletons. The sequencing input was CD4+ T cells from blood. Receptors originate from a human donor with juvenile idiopathic arthritis. Both conserved end residues are part of each CDR3. The D gene is left open where the match is weak. Clone size is shown for a subset of rows, as once, few, many or a class of expanded clone.

TRBJ1-3 | TRBV4-2 | . | few | TGTGCCAGCAGCGGGCCTCAGGACTCTGGAAACACCATATATTTT | CASSGPQDSGNTIYF
TRBJ2-1 | TRBV6-1 | TRBD2 | . | TGTGCCAGCAGTGGACTAGCGGGAGTCTCCTCCTACAATGAGCAGTTCTTC | CASSGLAGVSSYNEQFF
TRBJ2-7 | TRBV2 | TRBD2 | . | TGTGCCAGCAGTCAAAGGACTAGCGGGGGGGACGAGCAGTACTTC | CASSQRTSGGDEQYF
TRBJ1-6 | TRBV28 | TRBD1 | . | TGTGCCAGCAGAGACGACAGGGTTTTATCCTATAATTCACCCCTCCACTTT | CASRDDRVLSYNSPLHF
TRBJ2-4 | TRBV6-1 | . | . | TGTGCCAGCAGCTTTATGACAGAGACGAAAAACATTCAGTACTTC | CASSFMTETKNIQYF
TRBJ2-5 | TRBV5-4 | TRBD2 | . | TGTGCCAGCAGCTTGGGGGGGCGGCAGGAGCGGGAGGAGACCCAGTACTTC | CASSLGGRQEREETQYF
TRBJ2-1 | TRBV7-2 | . | once | TGTGCCAGCAGCTTAGAGGGGTTCTACAATGAGCAGTTCTTC | CASSLEGFYNEQFF
TRBJ1-1 | TRBV7-2 | . | . | TGTGCCAGCAGCTTAGCTCAAGGACAGTTATTATTGAACACTGAAGCTTTCTTT | CASSLAQGQLLLNTEAFF
TRBJ1-3 | TRBV5-1 | TRBD1 | once | TGCGCCAGCAGCCAAGAATACTCCGGGACAGGGGTATATTTT | CASSQEYSGTGVYF
TRBJ2-7 | TRBV7-9 | TRBD2 | . | TGTGCCAGCAGCTTAAGCGGGGGGGGGAAGTACTTC | CASSLSGGGKYF
TRBJ1-3 | TRBV9 | TRBD1 | . | TGTGCCAGCAGCGTAGCCGGGACAGGGATTAGAAACACCATATATTTT | CASSVAGTGIRNTIYF
TRBJ2-7 | TRBV28 | . | once | TGTGCCAGCAGCCCCTTGGGGACACCCTCCGACGAGCAGTACTTC | CASSPLGTPSDEQYF
TRBJ1-5 | TRBV18 | . | . | TGTGCCAGCTCACCGGGGGGAAGTGGGAGCAATCAGCCCCAGCATTTT | CASSPGGSGSNQPQHF
TRBJ1-6 | TRBV6-5 | TRBD1 | . | TGTGCCAGCAGCGGCTCTCGGACAGGGGTTTCACCCCTCCACTTT | CASSGSRTGVSPLHF
TRBJ2-1 | TRBV19 | . | few | TGTGCCAGTAGTATAGGGTCCAGGGGAGCGAACATTGAGCAGTTCTTC | CASSIGSRGANIEQFF
TRBJ2-7 | TRBV4-1 | . | . | TGCGCCAGCAGCCAACCATTGGAGAGACGGGAGACCTACGAGCAGTACTTC | CASSQPLERRETYEQYF
TRBJ2-3 | TRBV11-1 | TRBD2 | . | TGTGCCAGCAGCGCCTATTGGGACGCGGGAGCGAGGGATACGCAGTATTTT | CASSAYWDAGARDTQYF
TRBJ2-5 | TRBV28 | . | . | TGTGCCAGCAGTTTTCTAGGCCAAGAGACCCAGTACTTC | CASSFLGQETQYF
TRBJ1-5 | TRBV21-1 | . | . | TGTGCCAGCAGCAAAGCGCGGAAGGAAGGGACTTATCAGCCCCAGCATTTT | CASSKARKEGTYQPQHF
TRBJ2-7 | TRBV7-2 | TRBD1 | . | TGTGCCAGCAGCCTCCAGGGGGCAGCAAGCTCCTACGAGCAGTACTTC | CASSLQGAASSYEQYF
TRBJ1-2 | TRBV7-2 | TRBD1 | . | TGTGCCAGCAGCCGGACAGGGGGGTATGGCTACACCTTC | CASSRTGGYGYTF
TRBJ1-2 | TRBV7-3 | . | . | TGTGCCAGCAGCTTAAGTTCGGGCCACGGCAGGGATGGCTACACCTTC | CASSLSSGHGRDGYTF
TRBJ2-7 | TRBV28 | . | . | TGTGCCAGCAGTTTTCGGTACGAGCAGTACTTC | CASSFRYEQYF